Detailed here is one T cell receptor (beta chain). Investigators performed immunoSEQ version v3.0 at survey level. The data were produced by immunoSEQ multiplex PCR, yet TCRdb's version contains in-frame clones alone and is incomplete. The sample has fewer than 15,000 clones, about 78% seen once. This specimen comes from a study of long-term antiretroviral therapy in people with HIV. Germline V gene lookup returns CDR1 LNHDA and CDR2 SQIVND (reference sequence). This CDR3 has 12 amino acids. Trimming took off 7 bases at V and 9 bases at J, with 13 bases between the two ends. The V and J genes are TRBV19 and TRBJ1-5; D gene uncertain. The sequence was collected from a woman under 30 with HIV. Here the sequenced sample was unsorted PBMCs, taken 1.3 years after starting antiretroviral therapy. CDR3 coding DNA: TGTGCCAGTACCAACCGAGGGAGGCCCCAGCATTTT. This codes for CASTNRGRPQHF.